Sequencing of this T cell receptor beta chain was carried out in a study of type 1 and type 2 diabetes patients. In the study overall: From PBMCs, CD4+ and CD8+ T cells were isolated by magnetic microbeads. Overall study results and limits: Age and gender were not matched between study groups. Type 2 diabetes patients had few highly-expanded CD4+ clones, median one.

Points on this clonotype: Its specificity is unknown.

The CDR3 sequence is 16 residues long. Germline CDR1 and CDR2: SGHDN and FVKESK. V was cut by 0 bases and J by 5 bases, with 16 bases left in between. Amplification started from genomic DNA. Multiplex PCR with 30 forward and 13 reverse primers amplified the TCR beta CDR3. One entry per CDR3 protein, called by TCRdb with MiXCR from the multiplex PCR reads. The sample has 280,000 or so distinct CDR3 sequences, around 47% seen once. This chain joins TRBV14 and TRBJ2-5, with D possibly being TRBD2 (6 bases). Sequencing was done on a sample of peripheral blood mononuclear cells (PBMCs). The sequence derives from a young man with type 2 diabetes. In nucleotides, the CDR3 is TGTGCCAGCAGCCAAGATGGGAACAGACTAGGGGAGACCCAGTACTTC. As protein: CASSQDGNRLGETQYF.